Included here is one T cell receptor (beta chain) sequence, with context. Its antigen is currently unknown. One end of the junction fails to match germline, which may point to a read error. Amplified regions were TCR beta CDR3 sequences from RNA transcripts. First-round RT-PCR of the TCR CDR3 relied on the HTBI primer set. TCRdb passed the multiplex PCR reads through MiXCR, listing each CDR3 protein once. The data contain more than 300,000 distinct CDR3 sequences, approximately 17% of them seen just once; the ten biggest clones take up approximately 35%. This entry is derived from a study of T cells in Graves' hyperthyroidism and ophthalmopathy. Study context: It was at initial diagnosis, before any treatment, that peripheral blood was collected.

The CDR3 length is 17 residues. CDR1 is MGHRA and CDR2 is YSYEKL in the germline V gene. Disease duration under 2 months; hyperthyroidism patients were aged 18 to 65. Study results and caveats: Before onset, ophthalmopathy was predicted by the model a median approximately 6.7 months earlier. Stable hyperthyroidism was told apart from ophthalmopathy by a model built on 13 V-J features.

Sequences were obtained from blood. The chain has TRBV4-1 and TRBJ2-7; no clear D. This clonotype was obtained from a young woman with Graves' hyperthyroidism that later progressed to Graves' ophthalmopathy. In nucleotides, the CDR3 is TGCGCCAGCGGCCAAGGGTCAGCCTATCGACGTTCCTACGAGCAGTACTTC. Translating gives CASGQGSAYRRSYEQYF.